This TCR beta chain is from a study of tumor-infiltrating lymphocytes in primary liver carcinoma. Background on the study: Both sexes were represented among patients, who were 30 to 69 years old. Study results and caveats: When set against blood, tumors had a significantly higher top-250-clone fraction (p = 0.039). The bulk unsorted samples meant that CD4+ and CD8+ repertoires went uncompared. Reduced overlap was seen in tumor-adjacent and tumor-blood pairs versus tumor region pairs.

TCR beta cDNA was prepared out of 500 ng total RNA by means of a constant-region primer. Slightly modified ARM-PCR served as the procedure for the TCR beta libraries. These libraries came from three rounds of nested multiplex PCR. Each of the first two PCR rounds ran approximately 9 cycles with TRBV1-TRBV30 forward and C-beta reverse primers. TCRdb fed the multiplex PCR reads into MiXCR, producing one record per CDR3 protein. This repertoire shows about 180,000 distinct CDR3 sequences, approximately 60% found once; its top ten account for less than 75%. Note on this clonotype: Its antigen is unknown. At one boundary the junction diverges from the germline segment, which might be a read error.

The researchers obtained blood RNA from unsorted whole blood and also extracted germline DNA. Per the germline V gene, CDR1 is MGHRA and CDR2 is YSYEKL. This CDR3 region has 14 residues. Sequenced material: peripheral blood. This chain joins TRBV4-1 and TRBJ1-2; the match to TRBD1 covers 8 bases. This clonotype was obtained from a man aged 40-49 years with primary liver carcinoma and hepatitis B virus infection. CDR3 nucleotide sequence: TGCGCCAGAAGCCAAGAACAGGGGGACTATGGCTACACCTTC. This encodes CARSQEQGDYGYTF.